In its sample, the clone carrying this TCR beta chain was seen a few times. Other DNA sequences in this specimen translate into the identical CDR3. In the authors' methods: Nucleated cell number was recorded as an estimate derived from reference gene primer amplification. The table came from immunoSEQ multiplex PCR; TCRdb's copy has only in-frame clones and leaves some out. D and trimming come from the DNA, and the V and J calls and clone size come from that table. The table has 200,000 to 250,000 clones, 82% seen once; the top ten hold approximately 8%. The entry originates in a study of blood T cell repertoires in COVID-19. Overall study context: Sites in the United States, Italy and Spain provided acute and convalescent COVID-19 samples. T cells, B-cell-depleted T cells, or PBMCs supplied cDNA or gDNA.

This CDR3 is 12 amino acids long. Germline V gene data show CDR1 as SGHAT and CDR2 as FQNNGV. V was cut by 2 bases and J by 4 bases, with 5 bases left in between. Patients of the Seattle cohort, enrolled during active infection, were followed longitudinally. The specimen sequenced was peripheral blood. The chain combines TRBV11-2 with TRBJ1-1, with a tentative D call TRBD1 (5 bases). The TCR sequence derives from an elderly woman with COVID-19, enrolled during active disease. The CDR3 spells CASSLQGTEAFF. CDR3 DNA: TGTGCCAGCAGCTTACAGGGCACTGAAGCTTTCTTT.